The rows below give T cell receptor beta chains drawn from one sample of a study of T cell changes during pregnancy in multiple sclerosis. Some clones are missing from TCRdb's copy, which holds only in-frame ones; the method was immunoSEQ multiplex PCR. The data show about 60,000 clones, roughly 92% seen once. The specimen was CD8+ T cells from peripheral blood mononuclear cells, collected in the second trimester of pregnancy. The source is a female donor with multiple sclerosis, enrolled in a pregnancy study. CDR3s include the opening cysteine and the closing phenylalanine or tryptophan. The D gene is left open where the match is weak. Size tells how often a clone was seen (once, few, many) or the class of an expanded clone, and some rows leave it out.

TGTGCCAGCAGGGACAGGGGGCTCAGCACTGAAGCTTTCTTT CASRDRGLSTEAFF - TRBJ1-1 TRBD1 TRBV25-1
TGCGCCAGCAGCCAAGTCCCGGTCCCGCCTGGGGCCAACGTCCTGACTTTC CASSQVPVPPGANVLTF - TRBJ2-6 - TRBV4-1
TGTGCCAGCGGGACAGGGGGGAATCAGCCCCAGCATTTT CASGTGGNQPQHF - TRBJ1-5 TRBD1 TRBV6-5
TGTGCCAGCAGCTTACGGGACAGGCAAGAGACCCAGTACTTC CASSLRDRQETQYF - TRBJ2-5 TRBD1 TRBV7-6
TGTGCCAGCAGCTTATCTAGCGGGAGGAACACCGGGGAGCTGTTTTTT CASSLSSGRNTGELFF - TRBJ2-2 TRBD2 TRBV7-9
TGTGCCAGTAGGGCAGGGTACGATGGCTACACCTTC CASRAGYDGYTF - TRBJ1-2 - TRBV19
TGTGCCAGCAGTTACGGACAGGGACCATTAAATGAAAAACTGTTTTTT CASSYGQGPLNEKLFF - TRBJ1-4 TRBD1 TRBV6-5
TGTGCCAGCACCCCCGCGGTGACCGGGGAGCTGTTTTTT CASTPAVTGELFF - TRBJ2-2 - TRBV9
TGTGCCACCAGCAGAGAGGGGAGACAGGGGGCGGGCGGCTACACCTTC CATSREGRQGAGGYTF - TRBJ1-2 TRBD1 TRBV15
TGTGCCAGCAGCGTCGGGACAGGGTGGGGCGGGGAGCTGTTTTTT CASSVGTGWGGELFF - TRBJ2-2 TRBD1 TRBV9
TGTGCCAGCAGCTGGCAGGGAGGAGGTGAAAAACTGTTTTTT CASSWQGGGEKLFF - TRBJ1-4 - TRBV7-6
TGTGCCAGCAGTGAAGGGGCTAGCGGAGTCACAGATACGCAGTATTTT CASSEGASGVTDTQYF - TRBJ2-3 TRBD2 TRBV2
TGTGCCAGCAGCCAAGATGTGGTAGCGGGAGGTTACAATGAGCAGTTCTTC CASSQDVVAGGYNEQFF - TRBJ2-1 TRBD2 TRBV4-2
TGTGCCAGCAGTTTTATCGCGGGAGGGTACAATGAGCAGTTCTTC CASSFIAGGYNEQFF - TRBJ2-1 TRBD2 TRBV28
TGTGCCAGCAGCGTAGGAAGATCGGGAGAGACCCAGTACTTC CASSVGRSGETQYF - TRBJ2-5 - TRBV9
TGCAGCGTTGAAGAGAGACAGCCCGATGGCTACACCTTC CSVEERQPDGYTF - TRBJ1-2 - TRBV29-1
TGTGCCAGCAGCTTTGATAGGGGGGGTAAAATTCCTGAAGCTTTCTTT CASSFDRGGKIPEAFF - TRBJ1-1 - TRBV7-9
TGTGCCAGCAGTTTAAGAGGCGGGAGCTTTTACGAGCAGTACTTC CASSLRGGSFYEQYF - TRBJ2-7 TRBD2 TRBV27
TGTGCCAGCAGCTTGGCAGGGGGCACCGGGGAGCTGTTTTTT CASSLAGGTGELFF - TRBJ2-2 TRBD1 TRBV5-6
TGTGCCAGCAGTTATGGACTGATCTACGAGCAGTACTTC CASSYGLIYEQYF - TRBJ2-7 - TRBV27
TGTGCCAGCAGCTCCTTCGGGGAGCAGTACTTC CASSSFGEQYF - TRBJ2-7 - TRBV27
TGTGCCAGCTCACCACCGCGGCGAGTGGACACTGAAGCTTTCTTT CASSPPRRVDTEAFF - TRBJ1-1 - TRBV18
TGTGCCAGCAGTTCTGGGGGACAGCTTGAAGCTTTCTTT CASSSGGQLEAFF - TRBJ1-1 TRBD1 TRBV27
TGTGCCAGCAGTAGGGGGGGGGCATCCACTGAAGCTTTCTTT CASSRGGASTEAFF once TRBJ1-1 - TRBV27
TGTGCTATCGTACGAGGGCAGCCTGAAGCTTTCTTT CAIVRGQPEAFF once TRBJ1-1 - TRBV27
TGTGCCAGCAGCCTACGGACTGGAGGCTACAATGAGCAGTTCTTC CASSLRTGGYNEQFF - TRBJ2-1 - TRBV7-3
TGTGCCTGGAGGTCCCGAGGAGACAATGAGCAGTTCTTC CAWRSRGDNEQFF - TRBJ2-1 - TRBV30
TGTGCCACCGATGGGTGGCAGGGGGCCTACAATGAGCAGTTCTTC CATDGWQGAYNEQFF - TRBJ2-1 TRBD1 TRBV28
TGTGCCAGTAGCCCGGGGTTCTCCTACGAGCAGTACTTC CASSPGFSYEQYF - TRBJ2-7 - TRBV19
TGTGCCAGCAGCTTGTGGTCGAGCAATGAGCAGTTCTTC CASSLWSSNEQFF - TRBJ2-1 - TRBV5-5
TGTGCCAGCAGCGTAGGCGGGAGGGTACAAGAGACCCAGTACTTC CASSVGGRVQETQYF - TRBJ2-5 TRBD2 TRBV9
TGTGCCAGCAGTTACCCCCTAGCGGGCTTCAATGAGCAGTTCTTC CASSYPLAGFNEQFF - TRBJ2-1 TRBD2 TRBV6-5
TGTGCCAGCAGCTCCGGCGAGGTCGGGAACACTGAAGCTTTCTTT CASSSGEVGNTEAFF - TRBJ1-1 - TRBV7-3
TGTGCCAGCAGCGGAGTCGGGACAGGGGGCGCGGTTTTCGCTGAAGCTTTCTTT CASSGVGTGGAVFAEAFF - TRBJ1-1 TRBD1 TRBV9
TGTGCCAGCAGCCTCCGGCAACTAGGTAGGGAGGACGAGCAGTACTTC CASSLRQLGREDEQYF few TRBJ2-7 - TRBV11-2
TGTGCCAGCACCCTAGGCGTTGGGTACGAGCAGTTCTTC CASTLGVGYEQFF - TRBJ2-1 - TRBV27
TGTGCCAGCAGTTTAACGGGGACAGGGGGCGATGGCTACACCTTC CASSLTGTGGDGYTF - TRBJ1-2 TRBD1 TRBV28
TGTGCCAGCAGTTTGGGCGGGTCTCGCGAGCAGTACTTC CASSLGGSREQYF - TRBJ2-7 - TRBV27
TGTGCCAGCAGCTTGGAGGAGTTAGCCAAAAACATTCAGTACTTC CASSLEELAKNIQYF - TRBJ2-4 - TRBV7-2
TGCGCCAGCAGCTTACGACAGGGGGGATACGAGCAGTACTTC CASSLRQGGYEQYF - TRBJ2-7 TRBD1 TRBV5-1
TGTGCCAACAGCATGGGAGCGGGACTACGCGGCACAGATACGCAGTATTTT CANSMGAGLRGTDTQYF - TRBJ2-3 TRBD2 TRBV11-2
TGTGCCAGCAGCTACCCGGGACAGGGCGGTGAAAAACTGTTTTTT CASSYPGQGGEKLFF once TRBJ1-4 TRBD1 TRBV5-6
TGTGCCAGCAGCTTAAATCCTGGGACTGGGACTGAAGCTTTCTTT CASSLNPGTGTEAFF - TRBJ1-1 - TRBV7-3
TGTGCCAGCAGCTTACTATCGCCAGGGTCCCGCTCCTACAATGAGCAGTTCTTC CASSLLSPGSRSYNEQFF - TRBJ2-1 - TRBV7-6
TGTGCCAGCAGCTTGGGAGGGCACAATGAGCAGTTCTTC CASSLGGHNEQFF - TRBJ2-1 - TRBV5-5
TGCAGCGTTGTCGACATGAACACTGAAGCTTTCTTT CSVVDMNTEAFF few TRBJ1-1 - TRBV29-1
TGTGCCAGCAGATCTCTAGTCCAAGAGACCCAGTACTTC CASRSLVQETQYF - TRBJ2-5 - TRBV27
TGTGCCATCAGGGACCCGGGACAGGTAGAGACCCAGTACTTC CAIRDPGQVETQYF - TRBJ2-5 TRBD1 TRBV10-3
TGTGCCAGCAGAACAGGGGGGAACACTGAAGCTTTCTTT CASRTGGNTEAFF - TRBJ1-1 TRBD1 TRBV6-5
TGTGCCAGCAGCCCTCCTCGCGAAAACACCGGGGAGCTGTTTTTT CASSPPRENTGELFF - TRBJ2-2 - TRBV2
TGTGCCAGCAGTGAAACGAGGGTCTACGAGCAGTACTTC CASSETRVYEQYF - TRBJ2-7 - TRBV2
TGTGCCAGCAGCCTAGGACTGCCCCGGAACACTGAAGCTTTCTTT CASSLGLPRNTEAFF once TRBJ1-1 - TRBV7-6
TGTGCCAGCAGTTACCAGGGCAATGAGCAGTTCTTC CASSYQGNEQFF - TRBJ2-1 - TRBV6-5